The 17 T cell receptor beta chains given below trace back to one sample, sequenced in a study of early T cells in non-severe SARS-CoV-2 infection (dated by TCRdb to about 2021). Library preparation was by 5' RACE. The sample was run on a NextSeq 500. The public reads were reanalyzed by TCRdb: fastp trimming at Q25, MiXCR alignment, in-frame beta chains only. Each entry merges the rows of one CDR3 protein and shows their most common DNA and genes. The sample contains just under 65,000 distinct CDR3 sequences, 5.9% of them found a single time. The ten largest make up around 3.4% of the sample. The input for sequencing was whole blood, taken at baseline. The receptors originated from an adult who was a healthcare worker with PCR-confirmed SARS-CoV-2 infection or an uninfected control (not recorded which).

This clonotype was counted many times. The chain links TRBV27 to TRBJ1-5, with D perhaps TRBD1 (6 bases). The CDR3 length is 16 residues. Germline V lookup: CDR1 MNHEY, CDR2 SMNVEV (reference sequence). Between the trimmed V and J ends, which lost 2 bases and 6 bases, there was a span of 17 bases. CDR3 residues: CASSLRFETGRQPQHF. CDR3 DNA: TGTGCCAGCAGTTTACGTTTTGAGACAGGACGTCAGCCCCAGCATTTT.

This sequence joins TRBV4-2 and TRBJ1-5; D remains unclear. V lost 1 base to trimming and J lost 5 bases, with 3 bases between them. CDR1 and CDR2 (germline): LGHNA, YNFKEQ. The CDR3 is 12 amino acids. CDR3 sequence: CASSQGDQPQHF. The CDR3 DNA reads TGTGCCAGCAGCCAAGGTGATCAGCCCCAGCATTTT.

This clonotype has more than one count but fewer than ten. V gene TRBV21-1 combines with J gene TRBJ2-5; TRBD1 is the table's D call and was not checked against the DNA. TRBV21-1 is termed a pseudogene. The CDR3 loop spans 14 amino acids. The CDR3 here is CASSPGGIGGTQYF. The CDR3 DNA follows: TGTGCCAGCAGCCCCGGGGGTATCGGGGGGACCCAGTACTTC.

This clonotype has a handful of counts. The V call is TRBV28, the J call TRBJ1-1; D remains unclear. Trimming cost V 5 bases and J 0 bases, with 7 bases left between them. The CDR3 is 13 amino acids. Germline loops: CDR1 MDHEN, CDR2 SYDVKM. The CDR3 nucleotides are TGTGCCAGCAGTCTGAATCTGAACACTGAAGCTTTCTTT. Residues: CASSLNLNTEAFF.

This clonotype was counted many times. The chain links TRBV6-5 to TRBJ2-2; D possibly matches TRBD1 or TRBD2 (6 bases each). CDR1 MNHEY and CDR2 SVGAGI come from the germline V gene. The ends were cut back, 0 bases at V and 7 bases at J, with 12 bases in the middle. This CDR3 region has 15 residues. CDR3 region: CASSYSGRGHGELFF. CDR3 DNA: TGTGCCAGCAGTTACTCGGGGCGGGGACACGGGGAGCTGTTTTTT.

The chain links TRBV28 to TRBJ2-4; 7 nucleotides match TRBD1. The germline CDR1 and CDR2 sequences are MDHEN and SYDVKM. V was pared by 6 bases and J by 8 bases, with 10 bases of the junction left unmatched. This CDR3 comprises 14 residues. In DNA form, the CDR3 reads TGTGCCAGCAGGTCAGGACAGGAAAGGGACATTCAGTACTTC. This codes for CASRSGQERDIQYF.

This clonotype has a count of ten or more. The rearrangement links TRBV13 to TRBJ2-1; 12 nucleotides match TRBD2. The CDR3 has 18 residues. V shed 5 bases, J shed 5 bases, and the junction held 13 bases outside the gene matches. Germline V gene data show CDR1 as PRHDT and CDR2 as FYEKMQ (reference sequence). CDR3 sequence reads: CASSPRPSGRAAHNEQFF. The CDR3 DNA reads TGTGCCAGCAGCCCCCGACCTAGCGGGAGGGCCGCACACAATGAGCAGTTCTTC.

This clonotype was picked up a small number of times. The gene calls are TRBV2 and TRBJ2-5, with D perhaps matching TRBD1 (6 bases). V lost 7 bases, J lost 2 bases, and 11 bases lay in between. This CDR3 is 13 amino acids long. Germline CDR1 SNHLY, CDR2 FYNNEI. In DNA form, the CDR3 reads TGTGCCAGCAACACCCAGGGGCAAGAGACCCAGTACTTC. It specifies CASNTQGQETQYF.

The sample holds many counts of this clonotype. The chain recombines TRBV7-6 with TRBJ2-5; D unresolved. This CDR3 comprises 12 residues. Germline V gene data show CDR1 as SGHVS and CDR2 as FNYEAQ. The V end lost 1 base, the J end lost 5 bases, and 5 bases lay between the germline ends. CDR3 in amino acids: CASSLVVETQYF. For the CDR3, the DNA is TGTGCCAGCAGCTTAGTGGTTGAGACCCAGTACTTC.

This clonotype was found many times. The chain links TRBV7-2 to TRBJ2-7; 7 nucleotides agree with TRBD2. The CDR3 has 15 amino acids. Germline assignment: CDR1 SGHTA and CDR2 FQGNSA. The ends lost 1 base at V and 0 bases at J; junction bases unmatched: 3. In nucleotides, the CDR3 is TGTGCCAGCAGCTTAGATCGACTAGCCTCCTACGAGCAGTACTTC. This translates into CASSLDRLASYEQYF.

In its sample, this clonotype was seen many times. V gene TRBV6-5 combines with J gene TRBJ2-2, with 12 positions matching TRBD2. V dropped 6 bases and J dropped 2; count of bases not matched to a gene: 13. CDR3 length: 19 residues. Germline lookup yields CDR1 MNHEY and CDR2 SVGAGI. CDR3: CASSSPRTSGMINTGELFF. The DNA of the CDR3 is TGTGCCAGCAGCTCCCCCCGGACTAGCGGGATGATCAACACCGGGGAGCTGTTTTTT.

This clonotype was recorded a few times. The chain is built from TRBV7-2 and TRBJ2-1; D is perhaps TRBD2 (6 bases). The CDR3 spans 13 residues. Trimming stripped 4 bases from V and 9 bases from J, with 13 bases between. Germline V gene data show CDR1 as SGHTA and CDR2 as FQGNSA. The CDR3 nucleotides are TGTGCCAGCAGCTCCGGGACTTATATTGAGCAGTTCTTC. This gives the protein CASSSGTYIEQFF.

In this sample, this clonotype turned up many times. The rearrangement joins TRBV6-5 to TRBJ1-2; 7 bases agree with TRBD1. CDR1 and CDR2 (germline): MNHEY, SVGAGI. The V segment lost 6 bases and the J segment 6 bases; nucleotides outside the gene matches: 10. The CDR3 spans 14 residues. The CDR3 here is CASRRQGGGNGYTF. The CDR3, as DNA: TGTGCCAGCAGACGACAGGGAGGTGGCAATGGCTACACCTTC.

This clonotype was detected many times. The rearrangement joins TRBV6-6 to TRBJ1-2, with D possibly matching TRBD1 (6 bases). Per the germline V gene, CDR1 is MNHNY and CDR2 is SVGAGI (reference sequence). V shed 4 bases and J shed 8 bases, with 17 bases lying between them. This CDR3 is built from 14 residues. The CDR3 DNA is TGTGCCAGCAGTTCCGGACAGCCAACGAACGGCTACACCTTC. It yields the protein CASSSGQPTNGYTF.

The sample holds a few counts of this clonotype. V usage is TRBV4-1 and J usage is TRBJ2-2; TRBD2 agrees at 13 bases. This CDR3 has 20 amino acids. Per the germline V gene, CDR1 is MGHRA and CDR2 is YSYEKL. Germline trimming cut 5 bases from V and 5 bases from J; bases unmatched to any gene: 17. The CDR3 bases are TGCGCCAGCAGCTTTTTCGACCCGGGACTAGCGGGACTGGGGACCGGGGAGCTGTTTTTT. Its translation: CASSFFDPGLAGLGTGELFF.

V gene TRBV29-1 combines with J gene TRBJ2-3; D perhaps matches TRBD2 (6 bases). The germline V gene has CDR1 SQVTM and CDR2 ANQGSEA. Trimming removed 1 base from V and 6 bases from J, with 8 bases in between. The CDR3 contains 12 residues. The CDR3 nucleotides read TGCAGCGTTGAAGCGGAGGGGGATACGCAGTATTTT. Translated: CSVEAEGDTQYF.

In DNA form, the CDR3 reads TGTGCCAGCAGCTTTGGTCTAGCGGGCTTTGGAGAGACCCAGTACTTC. This encodes CASSFGLAGFGETQYF. This chain links TRBV7-4 with TRBJ2-5; 8 bases agree with TRBD2. This CDR3 comprises 16 residues. The ends lost 3 bases at V and 4 bases at J; junction bases unmatched: 10. Per germline, CDR1 SGHVT and CDR2 SQSDAQ.